This T cell receptor (beta chain) comes out of a study of blood T cell repertoires in COVID-19. Study background: The cDNA or gDNA used as material had been derived from T cells, B-cell-depleted T cells, or PBMCs.

Per the original methods: Reference gene primer amplification yielded estimated nucleated cell counts. The repertoire was sequenced with immunoSEQ multiplex PCR; TCRdb's copy has only in-frame clones and lacks some. The V and J calls and clone size come from that table; D and trimming were worked out from the DNA. This table holds some 140,000 clones, more than 65% found once. Germline-derived CDR1 and CDR2 are SNHLY and FYNNEI. CDR3 length: 13 residues. V lost 6 bases to trimming and J lost 1 base; unmatched junction nucleotides: 2. The sample holds one count of this clone. The sample holds other DNA sequences that translate to the same CDR3.

The V gene is TRBV2, the J gene TRBJ1-1; the match to TRBD1 covers 7 bases. This clonotype originated in a man older than 75 with acute or convalescent COVID-19. Sequences were obtained from peripheral blood. The CDR3 is CASSRQGNTEAFF. CDR3 nucleotide sequence: TGTGCCAGCAGCAGACAGGGGAACACTGAAGCTTTCTTT.